Shown below are 30 T cell receptor beta chains from a single sample sequenced in a study. Each CDR3 protein is one row after TCRdb ran MiXCR on the RT-PCR reads. The sample contains hundreds of thousands of distinct CDR3 sequences, more than 13% of which appear only once. The source material was memory CD4+ T cells from blood. The receptors were gathered from a female donor in good health, serving as a healthy control.

This clonotype was found a few times. CDR3 nucleotides: TGTGCCATCACCCAGGACAGGGGCGTCTATGGCTACACCTTC. Translation: CAITQDRGVYGYTF. This sequence joins TRBV10-3 and TRBJ1-2, with 9 nucleotides matching TRBD1. J gave up 4 bases and V 7 bases, and 7 bases lay outside the gene matches. The CDR3 extends over 14 amino acids. Germline V gene data show CDR1 as ENHRY and CDR2 as SYGVKD.

In its sample, this clonotype was seen a few times. This chain connects TRBV7-8 to TRBJ1-5, with D perhaps matching TRBD1 (6 bases). The CDR3 runs 16 residues. The germline V gene encodes CDR1 SGHVS and CDR2 FQNEAQ. Trimming took 4 bases from V and 6 from J, leaving 19 bases between them. In DNA, the CDR3 is TGTGCCAGCAGCTCCGAAGGGGGAGGGAATCTTCAGCCCCAGCATTTT. It yields the protein CASSSEGGGNLQPQHF.

Comments on this clonotype: A junction boundary mismatches the germline segment, possibly from a read error. J is TRBJ2-2 and V is TRBV7-7, with 10 bases matching TRBD1. CDR1 and CDR2 from the germline V gene are SSHAT and FNYEAQ (reference sequence). The CDR3 spans 16 residues. The CDR3 region has the DNA TGTGCTAGCACCTCAAGGGACAGGGGACTCACCGGGGAGCTGTTTTTT. Amino acids: CASTSRDRGLTGELFF.

The V and J genes are TRBV12-3 or TRBV12-4 and TRBJ2-3, with 8 bases aligning to TRBD2. This CDR3 is built from 16 residues. V shed 6 bases, J shed 1 base, and the junction held 9 bases outside the gene matches. The CDR3 reads CASSPSAAGGTDTQYF. In DNA, the CDR3 is TGTGCCAGCAGCCCCTCGGCAGCGGGGGGCACAGATACGCAGTATTTT.

This rearrangement joins TRBV20-1 to TRBJ1-1, with TRBD1 identical over 7 bases. J was trimmed by 4 bases and V by 3 bases; bases with no gene match: 2. The CDR3 is made up of 12 amino acids. The germline V gene has CDR1 DFQATT and CDR2 SNEGSKA (reference sequence). The CDR3 here is CSASRGVTEAFF. The DNA for the CDR3 is TGCAGTGCTAGCAGGGGGGTCACTGAAGCTTTCTTT.

The CDR3 DNA follows: TGTGCCAGCAGTTTAGGGAGGTTGGGGACTAGCGGGAGTCCCGGGGAGCTGTTTTTT. Protein: CASSLGRLGTSGSPGELFF. The chain recombines TRBV12-3 or TRBV12-4 with TRBJ2-2; 14 bases fit TRBD2. V was pared by 1 base and J by 6 bases, with 10 bases of the junction left unmatched. This CDR3 region has 19 residues.

This clonotype was recorded many times. The chain has TRBV20-1 and TRBJ1-5; TRBD1 matches at 8 bases. The trim removed 0 bases at V and 5 bases at J, leaving 3 bases unmatched. The CDR3 is made up of 14 amino acids. CDR1 is DFQATT and CDR2 is SNEGSKA in the germline V gene (reference sequence). The CDR3 DNA follows: TGCAGTGCTAGAGAAATGACAGGGGATCAGCCCCAGCATTTT. This codes for CSAREMTGDQPQHF.

This clonotype showed up just a few times. V gene TRBV7-3 combines with J gene TRBJ2-7; D not certain. The CDR3 covers 15 residues. Trimming cost V 1 base and J 2 bases, with 12 bases left between them. Germline V lookup: CDR1 SGHTA, CDR2 FQGTGA. In DNA form, the CDR3 reads TGTGCCAGCAGCTTAAGTTTGGCAGATCCCTACGAGCAGTACTTC. Translating gives CASSLSLADPYEQYF.

This clonotype came up many times. This chain uses TRBV5-6 with TRBJ2-1, with a tentative D call TRBD2 (5 bases). Trimming pared 3 bases from V and 6 bases from J, leaving 16 bases between. Germline CDR1 reads SGHDT; CDR2 reads YYEEEE. This CDR3 region has 15 residues. Here the CDR3 DNA reads TGTGCCAGCAGCTCCACTAGGCTCAATCTCAATGAGCAGTTCTTC. Amino acids: CASSSTRLNLNEQFF.

This clonotype has only a few counts. J is TRBJ1-2 and V is TRBV5-1; 7 bases map to TRBD1. J lost 3 bases, V lost 7 bases, and 15 bases had no gene match. The CDR3 sequence is 16 residues long. Looked up from germline, CDR1 is SGHRS and CDR2 is YFSETQ. The CDR3 sequence is CASRTQPSGGDYGYTF. The CDR3 DNA is TGCGCCAGCCGAACTCAACCCTCAGGGGGGGACTATGGCTACACCTTC.

This clonotype was counted many times. The chain recombines TRBV5-6 with TRBJ2-1, with 7 bases aligning to TRBD2. J lost 4 bases, V lost 0 bases, and 7 bases had no gene match. The germline CDR1 and CDR2 sequences are SGHDT and YYEEEE. CDR3 length: 16 amino acids. The chain's CDR3 is CASSLAPAGIYNEQFF. In DNA form, the CDR3 reads TGTGCCAGCAGCTTGGCGCCAGCGGGGATTTACAATGAGCAGTTCTTC. Full variable domain (missing parts from reference TRBV5-6 and TRBJ2-1): DAGVTQSPTHLIKTRGQQVTLRCSPKSGHDTVSWYQQALGQGPQFIFQYYEEEERQRGNFPDRFSGHQFPNYSSELNVNALLLGDSALYLCASSLAPAGIYNEQFFGPGTRLTVL.

Here the CDR3 reads CASITGQAGIAEAFF. DNA for the CDR3: TGTGCCAGCATCACGGGCCAAGCTGGTATCGCTGAAGCTTTCTTT. The rearrangement uses TRBV6-1 and TRBJ1-1; D gene uncertain. V was pared by 7 bases and J by 6 bases, with 21 bases between. This CDR3 is built from 15 residues. CDR1 MNHNS and CDR2 SASEGT come from the germline V gene.

The sample holds a few counts of this clonotype. This chain links TRBV7-9 with TRBJ2-7; D not resolved. The V end lost 4 bases, the J end lost 3 bases, and 10 bases lay between the germline ends. Per germline, CDR1 SEHNR and CDR2 FQNEAQ (reference sequence). The CDR3 extends over 13 amino acids. This CDR3 is CASSSRVHYEQYF. The CDR3 nucleotides read TGTGCCAGCAGCTCTCGTGTTCACTACGAGCAGTACTTC.

To note about this clonotype: The junction shows a germline mismatch at one end, possibly a read error. The chain links TRBV27 to TRBJ1-5, with 9 positions matching TRBD1. In germline, CDR1 is MNHEY, CDR2 SMNVEV (reference sequence). The CDR3 sequence is 15 residues long. For the CDR3, the DNA is TGTGCCAGCGGGGGACAGGGATATAGCAATCGGCCCCAGCATTTT. It specifies CASGGQGYSNRPQHF.

Comment on this clonotype: A single base separates this from a much larger clone, so it may be a read error. The chain has TRBV7-2 and TRBJ2-7, with TRBD2 identical over 8 bases. Germline CDR1 SGHTA, CDR2 FQGNSA. The V and J ends lost 5 bases and 3 bases, in that order; junction bases with no gene match: 9. The CDR3 is 15 amino acids. The CDR3 sequence: CASSITSGSYYEQYF. CDR3 bases: TGTGCCAGCAGCATAACTAGCGGAAGCTACTACGAGCAGTACTTC.

This chain links TRBV28 with TRBJ2-2; D is unresolved. The germline CDR1 and CDR2 sequences are MDHEN and SYDVKM. CDR3 length: 14 amino acids. Trimming stripped 5 bases from V and 7 bases from J, with 14 bases between. This CDR3 reads CASSLNHRLGELFF. In DNA form, the CDR3 reads TGTGCCAGCAGTCTCAACCACCGTCTCGGGGAGCTGTTTTTT. The full variable domain, in which reference TRBV28 and TRBJ2-2 provide the parts outside the CDR3, is DVKVTQSSRYLVKRTGEKVFLECVQDMDHENMFWYRQDPGLGLRLIYFSYDVKMKEKGDIPEGYSVSREKKERFSLILESASTNQTSMYLCASSLNHRLGELFFGEGSRLTVL.

At least ten counts were recorded for this clonotype. J is TRBJ2-1 and V is TRBV12-3 or TRBV12-4; no definite D call. The CDR3 consists of 14 residues. V was cut by 4 bases and J by 8 bases, with 15 bases left in between. CDR3 in DNA: TGTGCCAGCAGTTCCCAGTCAAGGGAACATGAGCAGTTCTTC. It specifies CASSSQSREHEQFF.

This clonotype was found many times. This chain links TRBV29-1 with TRBJ2-7, with 7 positions matching TRBD1. Per germline, CDR1 SQVTM and CDR2 ANQGSEA. V lost 4 bases and J lost 4; bases outside the gene matches: 7. This CDR3 comprises 13 residues. The CDR3 nucleotides read TGCAGCGTTGGGGGACAGTGGACATACGAGCAGTACTTC. Encoded protein: CSVGGQWTYEQYF.

In this sample, this clonotype turned up many times. The J gene is TRBJ2-2, the V gene TRBV4-3, with TRBD1 identical over 10 bases. The J segment lost 3 bases and the V segment lost 3 bases, leaving 4 bases of the junction unmatched. This CDR3 comprises 16 residues. Germline CDR1 reads LGHNA; CDR2 reads YSLEER. The CDR3 DNA reads TGCGCCAGCAGCCAGGTGGACAGGGGGTACACCGGGGAGCTGTTTTTT. It translates to CASSQVDRGYTGELFF.

This clonotype was seen repeatedly, ten times or more. The rearrangement uses TRBV5-1 and TRBJ2-7; 12 bases align to TRBD2. The germline V gene encodes CDR1 SGHRS and CDR2 YFSETQ. J gave up 0 bases and V 3 bases, and 4 bases lay outside the gene matches. The CDR3 covers 16 residues. The CDR3 region is CASSSGTSGLSYEQYF. CDR3 DNA: TGCGCCAGCAGCTCCGGGACTAGCGGGCTCTCCTACGAGCAGTACTTC.

The rearrangement joins TRBV15 to TRBJ1-4; D possibly corresponds to TRBD1 (6 bases). This CDR3 has 14 residues. V was trimmed by 3 bases and J by 8 bases, leaving 13 bases between them. Germline assignment: CDR1 LNHNV and CDR2 YYDKDF (reference sequence). The CDR3 spells CATSRGIGGEKLFF. DNA of the CDR3: TGTGCCACCAGCAGGGGAATAGGGGGGGAAAAACTGTTTTTT.

This clonotype has a handful of counts. CDR3 bases: TGCAGTGCTAGAGATAGGACAGGGCAGCCTGGCTACACCTTC. This sequence encodes CSARDRTGQPGYTF. The chain recombines TRBV20-1 with TRBJ1-2; 8 nucleotides match TRBD1. Germline V CDR1 and CDR2: DFQATT, SNEGSKA (reference sequence). V shed 0 bases and J 7 bases; nucleotides not matched to a gene: 7. The CDR3 length is 14 residues.

CDR3 nucleotides: TGTGCCAGCAGCTCCCTAATGGGACAGGGGGGAACTGAAGCTTTCTTT. Encoded protein: CASSSLMGQGGTEAFF. The gene calls are TRBV7-9 and TRBJ1-1; 11 nucleotides line up with TRBD1. The CDR3 extends over 16 amino acids. Germline CDR1 reads SEHNR; CDR2 reads FQNEAQ (reference sequence). V trimming: 4 bases; J trimming: 5 bases; junction bases outside the gene matches: 9.

The chain employs TRBV18 and TRBJ2-1, with D tentatively TRBD2 (6 bases). V lost 0 bases and J lost 8, with 11 bases in between. The CDR3 consists of 14 residues. Germline V gene lookup returns CDR1 KGHSH and CDR2 LQKENI. CDR3 nucleotides: TGTGCCAGCTCACCACCGGCAGGCGGGGATGAGCAGTTCTTC. Encoded protein: CASSPPAGGDEQFF.

This clonotype was observed a handful of times. This rearrangement joins TRBV24-1 to TRBJ2-3; D might be TRBD1 (6 bases). V lost 1 base to trimming and J lost 3 bases, with 10 bases between them. Germline CDR1 reads KGHDR; CDR2 reads SFDVKD. The CDR3 consists of 15 residues. The DNA for the CDR3 is TGTGCCACCAGTGATTTTAAGGGGGTAACAGATACGCAGTATTTT. Protein sequence: CATSDFKGVTDTQYF.

This clonotype was observed a few times. The chain recombines TRBV29-1 with TRBJ1-1; 8 bases are a match to TRBD1. Germline lookup yields CDR1 SQVTM and CDR2 ANQGSEA. The CDR3 extends over 16 amino acids. Germline trimming cut 7 bases from V and 0 bases from J; bases unmatched to any gene: 13. Here the CDR3 reads CSAPGQGGKMNTEAFF. CDR3 coding DNA: TGCAGCGCCCCTGGACAGGGAGGGAAAATGAACACTGAAGCTTTCTTT.

This clonotype was counted only a few times. The rearrangement uses TRBV20-1 and TRBJ1-2; no definite D call. The CDR3 runs to 11 residues. The V end was cut by 4 bases, the J end by 2 bases, with 5 bases between. Germline V CDR1 and CDR2: DFQATT, SNEGSKA (reference sequence). The CDR3 sequence is CSAIDNYGYTF. CDR3 DNA sequence: TGCAGTGCTATTGACAACTATGGCTACACCTTC.

The chain is built from TRBV6-1 and TRBJ1-1; TRBD1 matches at 7 bases. V lost 5 bases and J lost 0; bases outside the gene matches: 9. CDR1 is MNHNS and CDR2 is SASEGT in the germline V gene. The CDR3 length is 16 residues. CDR3 nucleotides: TGTGCCAGCAGTTTCAACAGGGGAGGCGTGAACACTGAAGCTTTCTTT. This gives the protein CASSFNRGGVNTEAFF.

This clonotype was recorded at least ten times. The J gene is TRBJ1-4, the V gene TRBV20-1, with a tentative D call TRBD1 (6 bases). The V gene lost 0 bases and the J gene lost 8 bases, with 10 bases spanning the gap. Germline-derived CDR1 and CDR2 are DFQATT and SNEGSKA (reference sequence). The CDR3 is 13 amino acids. CDR3 bases: TGCAGTGCTAGAGACAGGGGCAGCGAAAAACTGTTTTTT. It is translated as CSARDRGSEKLFF.

A few counts support this clonotype. V usage is TRBV27 and J usage is TRBJ2-2; 12 positions agree with TRBD1. J lost 8 bases, V lost 5 bases, and 12 bases had no gene match. The CDR3 spans 17 residues. Germline CDR1 is MNHEY and CDR2 is SMNVEV (reference sequence). As DNA, the CDR3 is TGTGCCAGCAGTCTCTCACGGGGACAGGGGGCTACTGGGGAGCTGTTTTTT. It encodes CASSLSRGQGATGELFF.